This TCR beta chain was identified in a study of control samples from healthy donors and cancer patients. V lost 10 bases to trimming and J lost 2 bases; unmatched junction nucleotides: 14. In germline, CDR1 is ENHRY, CDR2 SYGVKD. The CDR3 has 16 residues. This table comes from immunoSEQ multiplex PCR, and its TCRdb copy is limited to in-frame clones, with some not included. The sample lists around 190,000 clones; approximately 90% were seen once. Sequencing used blood. The receptor comes from a man aged 25 to 40 in good health. The chain links TRBV10-3 to TRBJ2-7; 10 positions agree with TRBD1. CDR3 sequence reads: CASTGTGVGVTYEQYF. CDR3 nucleotide sequence: TGTGCCAGCACCGGGACAGGGGTCGGGGTGACCTACGAGCAGTACTTC.